Here is one TCR beta chain with its context. As yet, its antigen is unknown. TCRdb fed the reads into MiXCR, producing one record per CDR3 protein. The table lists 450,000 to 600,000 distinct CDR3 sequences, roughly 42% of them singletons. The data belong to a study of T cell repertoires in cytomegalovirus infection. Study-wide background: The authors used CMV epitopes that were HLA-C-restricted (recently identified) and HLA-B-restricted (well studied). Based on public TCR beta signatures, there were indications of CMV infection and of a matching HLA type.

Germline CDR1 reads SGHVS; CDR2 reads FNYEAQ. The length of the CDR3 is 16 residues. The ends lost 6 bases at V and 0 bases at J; junction bases unmatched: 10. Study-level results: What dominated the ex vivo response were HLA-C-restricted CMV-specific TCR beta clonotypes. Cumulated frequencies of public TCR beta families served to identify carriers of CMV plus the relevant HLA.

The sequences come from cultured PBMCs, collected from culture after CMV antigen stimulation. The V call is TRBV7-6, the J call TRBJ1-1, with TRBD1 identical over 7 bases. The receptor comes from a human donor in good health (CMV status not recorded). Some clones in this sample may be carry-over from other donors' samples. The CDR3 DNA reads TGTGCCAGCAGTCCAGGGGGGGACCCAATGAACACTGAAGCTTTCTTT. This encodes CASSPGGDPMNTEAFF.